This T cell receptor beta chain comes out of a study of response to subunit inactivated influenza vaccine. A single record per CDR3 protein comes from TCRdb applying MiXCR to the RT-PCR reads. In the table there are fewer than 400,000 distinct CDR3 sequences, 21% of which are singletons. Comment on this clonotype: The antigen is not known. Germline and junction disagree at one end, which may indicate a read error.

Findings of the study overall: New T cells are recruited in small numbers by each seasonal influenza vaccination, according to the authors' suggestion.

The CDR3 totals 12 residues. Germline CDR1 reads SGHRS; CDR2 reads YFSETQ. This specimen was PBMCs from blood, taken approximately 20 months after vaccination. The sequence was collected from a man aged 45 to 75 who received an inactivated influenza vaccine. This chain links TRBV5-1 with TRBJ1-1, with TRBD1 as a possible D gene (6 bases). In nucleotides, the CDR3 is TGCGCCAGCAGCAGGGACAACACTGAAGCTTTATTT. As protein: CASSRDNTEALF.